This T cell receptor beta chain was identified during a study of T cells in Graves' hyperthyroidism and ophthalmopathy. This CDR3 region has 12 residues. V dropped 3 bases and J dropped 3 bases, with 8 bases sitting between them. Per germline, CDR1 DFQATT and CDR2 SNEGSKA (reference sequence). What was amplified from RNA transcripts were TCR beta CDR3 regions. A first-round RT-PCR of the TCR CDR3 used the HTBI primer set. TCRdb fed the multiplex PCR reads into MiXCR, producing one record per CDR3 protein. The repertoire holds about 400,000 distinct CDR3 sequences, roughly 14% seen once, with roughly 14% in the top ten. Findings and limits, study-wide: The model identified upcoming ophthalmopathy a median 6.5 months ahead of onset.

This clonotype was seen a few times. No antigen is known for it. The sequenced sample was blood. This rearrangement joins TRBV20-1 to TRBJ1-2; the D gene is possibly TRBD1 (5 bases). The receptor's source is a woman younger than 35 with Graves' hyperthyroidism. This CDR3 is CSASIRDYGYTF. The DNA for the CDR3 is TGCAGTGCTAGTATCAGGGACTATGGCTACACCTTC.